The 21 T cell receptor beta chains given below trace back to one sample, sequenced in a study of blood T cell repertoires in COVID-19. Only in-frame clones appear in the TCRdb table, and some are missing; sequencing was by immunoSEQ multiplex PCR. The repertoire holds 170,000 or so clones, with approximately 86% as singletons. The specimen was peripheral blood. These receptors were taken from a man aged 40-49 years with active or convalescent COVID-19.

V is TRBV24-1 and J is TRBJ1-2; D call uncertain. This CDR3 spans 14 amino acids. Trimming took 1 base from V and 2 from J, leaving 7 bases between them. Germline lookup yields CDR1 KGHDR and CDR2 SFDVKD. CDR3 in DNA: TGTGCCACCAGTGATTTAGCGGCGAACTATGGCTACACCTTC. Residues: CATSDLAANYGYTF.

The genes are TRBV10-3 and TRBJ2-1; no firm D call. With 0 bases removed from V and 6 bases from J, the gap between germline ends came to 6 bases. The CDR3 is 13 amino acids. Germline V gene lookup returns CDR1 ENHRY and CDR2 SYGVKD. The DNA of the CDR3 is TGTGCCATCAGTGAGTCGTCTCCCAATGAGCAGTTCTTC. This encodes CAISESSPNEQFF.

The J gene is TRBJ1-1, the V gene TRBV4-3, with TRBD1 matching over 7 bases. V lost 1 base, J lost 4 bases, and 6 bases stayed unmatched. The CDR3 has 15 amino acids. Per the germline V gene, CDR1 is LGHNA and CDR2 is YSLEER. DNA of the CDR3: TGCGCCAGCAGCCAAGCTATAGGGGGCGGCACTGAAGCTTTCTTT. Its protein product is CASSQAIGGGTEAFF.

The CDR3: CASSAGQKGTTNEKLFF. For the CDR3, the DNA is TGTGCCAGCAGCGCCGGACAGAAAGGGACAACTAATGAAAAACTGTTTTTT. The genes are TRBV9 and TRBJ1-4; the D gene is possibly TRBD1 (6 bases). This CDR3 has 17 amino acids. Trimming pared 3 bases from V and 0 bases from J, leaving 15 bases between. The germline CDR1 and CDR2 sequences are SGDLS and YYNGEE. The full variable domain, its missing parts supplied by reference TRBV9 and TRBJ1-4, is DSGVTQTPKHLITATGQRVTLRCSPRSGDLSVYWYQQSLDQGLQFLIQYYNGEERAKGNILERFSAQQFPDLHSELNLSSLELGDSALYFCASSAGQKGTTNEKLFFGSGTQLSVL.

The chain couples TRBV11-1 to TRBJ2-1; 8 nucleotides align to TRBD1. This CDR3 region has 14 residues. From germline, CDR1 is SGHAT and CDR2 FQDESV (reference sequence). V was clipped by 10 bases and J by 3 bases; unmatched bases: 8. The chain's CDR3 is CATSGTGYYNEQFF. CDR3 bases: TGTGCCACCTCCGGGACAGGCTACTACAATGAGCAGTTCTTC.

Concerning this clone itself: This sample also contains other DNA sequences that code for the same CDR3. The rearrangement joins TRBV18 to TRBJ1-2, with 7 bases that match TRBD1. The J segment lost 3 bases and the V segment lost 2 bases, leaving 0 bases of the junction unmatched. The CDR3 loop spans 13 amino acids. The V gene's germline CDR1 is KGHSH and CDR2 LQKENI. CDR3 sequence (DNA): TGTGCCAGCTCACCAGGGACAGACTATGGCTACACCTTC. Translated: CASSPGTDYGYTF.

The CDR3 protein is CASSLDRGVFTGELFF. The CDR3 DNA reads as TGTGCCAGCTCATTGGACAGGGGCGTCTTCACCGGGGAGCTGTTTTTT. The V and J genes are TRBV18 and TRBJ2-2; 9 nucleotides align to TRBD1. Germline assignment: CDR1 KGHSH and CDR2 LQKENI. The CDR3 has 16 amino acids. V lost 5 bases and J lost 4; bases outside the gene matches: 8. The variable domain in full, completed from reference TRBV18 and TRBJ2-2, reads NAGVMQNPRHLVRRRGQEARLRCSPMKGHSHVYWYRQLPEEGLKFMVYLQKENIIDESGMPKERFSAEFPKEGPSILRIQQVVRGDSAAYFCASSLDRGVFTGELFFGEGSRLTVL.

This rearrangement joins TRBV6-2 or TRBV6-3 to TRBJ2-5; D unclear. Germline CDR1 and CDR2: MNHEY and SVGEGT. Trimming pared 4 bases from V and 2 bases from J, leaving 5 bases between. This CDR3 has 12 amino acids. CDR3 in amino acids: CASSSVQETQYF. The CDR3 DNA sequence: TGTGCCAGCAGTTCGGTACAAGAGACCCAGTACTTC.

This clone appeared a single time. The chain couples TRBV7-8 to TRBJ2-2; possibly TRBD2 for D (7 bases). Deletions cut 2 bases from V and 2 bases from J, with 9 bases between. The CDR3 extends over 15 amino acids. Germline assignment: CDR1 SGHVS and CDR2 FQNEAQ. This CDR3 reads CASSLRGGNTGELFF. As DNA, the CDR3 is TGTGCCAGCAGCTTAAGGGGGGGCAACACCGGGGAGCTGTTTTTT.

The V gene is TRBV30, the J gene TRBJ1-1; TRBD1 might be the D (5 bases). Trimming removed 2 bases from V and 4 bases from J, with 11 bases in between. The CDR3 is 13 residues long. Germline V gene data show CDR1 as GTSNPN and CDR2 as SVGIG (reference sequence). For the CDR3, the DNA is TGTGCCTGGAGTCGCGGACAAAGCACTGAAGCTTTCTTT. Amino acids: CAWSRGQSTEAFF.

The chain has TRBV6-6 and TRBJ2-3, with no clear D. The CDR3 contains 11 residues. Germline V lookup: CDR1 MNHNY, CDR2 SVGAGI (reference sequence). V was shortened by 6 bases and J by 4 bases, with 5 bases between the two germline ends. CDR3 DNA: TGTGCCAGCAGCACAGCAGATACGCAGTATTTT. This gives the protein CASSTADTQYF.

V gene TRBV28 combines with J gene TRBJ2-1, with TRBD1 identical over 12 bases. Per germline, CDR1 MDHEN and CDR2 SYDVKM. V lost 0 bases and J lost 9; bases outside the gene matches: 9. CDR3 length: 17 amino acids. CDR3 loop: CASSLWGQGALGGEQFF. As DNA, the CDR3 is TGTGCCAGCAGTTTATGGGGACAGGGGGCGCTTGGAGGTGAGCAGTTCTTC.

V is TRBV2 and J is TRBJ2-2; D uncertain. This CDR3 has 13 residues. Germline V gene lookup returns CDR1 SNHLY and CDR2 FYNNEI. Trimming left V 5 bases short and J 5 bases short, with 9 bases between. CDR3 nucleotides: TGTGCCAGCAGTTTCCTAGAAACCGGGGAGCTGTTTTTT. As protein: CASSFLETGELFF.

The V and J genes are TRBV7-9 and TRBJ1-4; no definite D call. The CDR3 runs to 15 residues. V was pared by 3 bases and J by 0 bases, with 8 bases between. The germline CDR1 and CDR2 sequences are SEHNR and FQNEAQ (reference sequence). The DNA of the CDR3 is TGTGCCAGCAGCTTCCGCGCTGCAACTAATGAAAAACTGTTTTTT. It yields the protein CASSFRAATNEKLFF.

The J gene is TRBJ2-2, the V gene TRBV4-1; 9 nucleotides match TRBD2. CDR3 length: 13 amino acids. Germline V gives CDR1 MGHRA, CDR2 YSYEKL. With 4 bases clipped from V and 6 bases from J, the junction kept 0 bases outside the gene matches. DNA of the CDR3: TGCGCCAGCAGCCGGACTAGCGCCGGGGAGCTGTTTTTT. Protein sequence: CASSRTSAGELFF.

The rearrangement joins TRBV28 to TRBJ2-5, with unresolved D. V was clipped by 6 bases and J by 0 bases, with 8 bases between them. The CDR3 has 13 residues. CDR1 and CDR2 (germline): MDHEN, SYDVKM. CDR3 residues: CASRLGYQETQYF. The CDR3, as DNA: TGTGCCAGCAGGTTGGGCTACCAAGAGACCCAGTACTTC.

The V and J genes are TRBV7-2 and TRBJ2-3; weak D call: TRBD2 (5 bases). V was clipped by 5 bases and J by 6 bases, with 15 bases between them. The CDR3 length is 14 residues. Germline V lookup: CDR1 SGHTA, CDR2 FQGNSA. The CDR3 sequence: CASSGTGIFDTQYF. DNA for the CDR3: TGTGCCAGCAGCGGCACCGGGATTTTTGATACGCAGTATTTT.

The CDR3 nucleotides read TGTGCCAGCAGCTTCGACAGGGGGCACACCTACGAGCAGTACTTC. This translates into CASSFDRGHTYEQYF. The chain links TRBV7-8 to TRBJ2-7, with 10 positions matching TRBD1. After removal of 3 bases from V and 2 bases from J, the junction contained 4 bases not matched to a gene. The CDR3 has 15 residues. Germline loops: CDR1 SGHVS, CDR2 FQNEAQ.

The CDR3 sequence: CAAGGSGNQPQHF. In DNA, the CDR3 is TGTGCCGCCGGTGGGTCGGGGAATCAGCCCCAGCATTTT. This chain connects TRBV30 to TRBJ1-5; unclear D gene. The CDR3 has 13 residues. V lost 8 bases and J lost 4, with 15 bases in between. Germline V gives CDR1 GTSNPN, CDR2 SVGIG (reference sequence). Supplemented by reference TRBV30 and TRBJ1-5, the full variable domain reads SQTIHQWPATLVQPVGSPLSLECTVEGTSNPNLYWYRQAAGRGLQLLFYSVGIGQISSEVPQNLSASRPQDRQFILSSKKLLLSDSGFYLCAAGGSGNQPQHFGDGTRLSIL.

This chain joins TRBV28 and TRBJ1-4; D ambiguous. With 6 bases removed from V and 0 bases from J, the gap between germline ends came to 11 bases. The CDR3 totals 15 residues. Per the germline V gene, CDR1 is MDHEN and CDR2 is SYDVKM. In DNA form, the CDR3 reads TGTGCCAGCAGCCTTGGGCGGGCAACTAATGAAAAACTGTTTTTT. Protein: CASSLGRATNEKLFF.

CDR3 nucleotides: TGTGCCAGTAGTACCCCTCTGGGACAGGGAGTAGATACGCAGTATTTT. Translating it yields CASSTPLGQGVDTQYF. The rearrangement uses TRBV19 and TRBJ2-3, with TRBD1 matching over 9 bases. The germline V gene encodes CDR1 LNHDA and CDR2 SQIVND (reference sequence). The CDR3 loop spans 16 amino acids. The V and J ends lost 4 bases and 5 bases, in that order; junction bases with no gene match: 10.